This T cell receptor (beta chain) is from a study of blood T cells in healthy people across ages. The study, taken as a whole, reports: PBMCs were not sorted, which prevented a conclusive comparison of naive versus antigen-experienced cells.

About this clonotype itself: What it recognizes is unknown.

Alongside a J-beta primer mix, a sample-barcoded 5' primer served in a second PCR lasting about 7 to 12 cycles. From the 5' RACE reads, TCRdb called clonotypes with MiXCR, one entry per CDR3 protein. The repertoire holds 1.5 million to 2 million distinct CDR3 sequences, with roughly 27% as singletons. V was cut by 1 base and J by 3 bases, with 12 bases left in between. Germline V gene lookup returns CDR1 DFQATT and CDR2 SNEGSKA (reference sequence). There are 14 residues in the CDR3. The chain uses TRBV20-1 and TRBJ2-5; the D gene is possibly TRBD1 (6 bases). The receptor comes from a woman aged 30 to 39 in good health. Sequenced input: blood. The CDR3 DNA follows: TGCAGTGCTAGAGTTATGGGGGCGGAAGAGACCCAGTACTTC. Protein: CSARVMGAEETQYF.